Here is one T cell receptor beta chain with its context. Repertoires were generated with immunoSEQ multiplex PCR, while TCRdb's copy carries only in-frame clones and drops some. Here the sample spans 60,000 to 80,000 clones, 85% to 90% being singletons. Germline CDR1 MNHEY, CDR2 SVGAGI. Trimming cost V 5 bases and J 4 bases; bases outside gene matches: 7. The CDR3 has 14 residues. The data were obtained in a study of technical replicates of blood from a handful of donors. J is TRBJ1-2 and V is TRBV6-5, with 7 bases that match TRBD1. The source is a human donor in good health. Some clones in this sample may be carry-over from other donors' samples. Specimen: PBMCs. CDR3 sequence: CASSTLTGSYGYTF. The CDR3 bases are TGTGCCAGCAGTACCCTGACAGGGAGCTATGGCTACACCTTC.